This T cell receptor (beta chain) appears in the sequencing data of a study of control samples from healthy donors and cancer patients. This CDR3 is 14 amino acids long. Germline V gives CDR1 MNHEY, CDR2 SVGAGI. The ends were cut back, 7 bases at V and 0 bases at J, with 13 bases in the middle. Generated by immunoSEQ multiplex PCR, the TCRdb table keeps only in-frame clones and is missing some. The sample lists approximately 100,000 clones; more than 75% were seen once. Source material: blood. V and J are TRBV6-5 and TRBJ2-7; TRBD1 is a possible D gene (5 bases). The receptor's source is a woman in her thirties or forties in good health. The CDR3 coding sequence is TGTGCCAGCACGGGCAGGGTCCTCTCCTACGAGCAGTACTTC. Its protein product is CASTGRVLSYEQYF.